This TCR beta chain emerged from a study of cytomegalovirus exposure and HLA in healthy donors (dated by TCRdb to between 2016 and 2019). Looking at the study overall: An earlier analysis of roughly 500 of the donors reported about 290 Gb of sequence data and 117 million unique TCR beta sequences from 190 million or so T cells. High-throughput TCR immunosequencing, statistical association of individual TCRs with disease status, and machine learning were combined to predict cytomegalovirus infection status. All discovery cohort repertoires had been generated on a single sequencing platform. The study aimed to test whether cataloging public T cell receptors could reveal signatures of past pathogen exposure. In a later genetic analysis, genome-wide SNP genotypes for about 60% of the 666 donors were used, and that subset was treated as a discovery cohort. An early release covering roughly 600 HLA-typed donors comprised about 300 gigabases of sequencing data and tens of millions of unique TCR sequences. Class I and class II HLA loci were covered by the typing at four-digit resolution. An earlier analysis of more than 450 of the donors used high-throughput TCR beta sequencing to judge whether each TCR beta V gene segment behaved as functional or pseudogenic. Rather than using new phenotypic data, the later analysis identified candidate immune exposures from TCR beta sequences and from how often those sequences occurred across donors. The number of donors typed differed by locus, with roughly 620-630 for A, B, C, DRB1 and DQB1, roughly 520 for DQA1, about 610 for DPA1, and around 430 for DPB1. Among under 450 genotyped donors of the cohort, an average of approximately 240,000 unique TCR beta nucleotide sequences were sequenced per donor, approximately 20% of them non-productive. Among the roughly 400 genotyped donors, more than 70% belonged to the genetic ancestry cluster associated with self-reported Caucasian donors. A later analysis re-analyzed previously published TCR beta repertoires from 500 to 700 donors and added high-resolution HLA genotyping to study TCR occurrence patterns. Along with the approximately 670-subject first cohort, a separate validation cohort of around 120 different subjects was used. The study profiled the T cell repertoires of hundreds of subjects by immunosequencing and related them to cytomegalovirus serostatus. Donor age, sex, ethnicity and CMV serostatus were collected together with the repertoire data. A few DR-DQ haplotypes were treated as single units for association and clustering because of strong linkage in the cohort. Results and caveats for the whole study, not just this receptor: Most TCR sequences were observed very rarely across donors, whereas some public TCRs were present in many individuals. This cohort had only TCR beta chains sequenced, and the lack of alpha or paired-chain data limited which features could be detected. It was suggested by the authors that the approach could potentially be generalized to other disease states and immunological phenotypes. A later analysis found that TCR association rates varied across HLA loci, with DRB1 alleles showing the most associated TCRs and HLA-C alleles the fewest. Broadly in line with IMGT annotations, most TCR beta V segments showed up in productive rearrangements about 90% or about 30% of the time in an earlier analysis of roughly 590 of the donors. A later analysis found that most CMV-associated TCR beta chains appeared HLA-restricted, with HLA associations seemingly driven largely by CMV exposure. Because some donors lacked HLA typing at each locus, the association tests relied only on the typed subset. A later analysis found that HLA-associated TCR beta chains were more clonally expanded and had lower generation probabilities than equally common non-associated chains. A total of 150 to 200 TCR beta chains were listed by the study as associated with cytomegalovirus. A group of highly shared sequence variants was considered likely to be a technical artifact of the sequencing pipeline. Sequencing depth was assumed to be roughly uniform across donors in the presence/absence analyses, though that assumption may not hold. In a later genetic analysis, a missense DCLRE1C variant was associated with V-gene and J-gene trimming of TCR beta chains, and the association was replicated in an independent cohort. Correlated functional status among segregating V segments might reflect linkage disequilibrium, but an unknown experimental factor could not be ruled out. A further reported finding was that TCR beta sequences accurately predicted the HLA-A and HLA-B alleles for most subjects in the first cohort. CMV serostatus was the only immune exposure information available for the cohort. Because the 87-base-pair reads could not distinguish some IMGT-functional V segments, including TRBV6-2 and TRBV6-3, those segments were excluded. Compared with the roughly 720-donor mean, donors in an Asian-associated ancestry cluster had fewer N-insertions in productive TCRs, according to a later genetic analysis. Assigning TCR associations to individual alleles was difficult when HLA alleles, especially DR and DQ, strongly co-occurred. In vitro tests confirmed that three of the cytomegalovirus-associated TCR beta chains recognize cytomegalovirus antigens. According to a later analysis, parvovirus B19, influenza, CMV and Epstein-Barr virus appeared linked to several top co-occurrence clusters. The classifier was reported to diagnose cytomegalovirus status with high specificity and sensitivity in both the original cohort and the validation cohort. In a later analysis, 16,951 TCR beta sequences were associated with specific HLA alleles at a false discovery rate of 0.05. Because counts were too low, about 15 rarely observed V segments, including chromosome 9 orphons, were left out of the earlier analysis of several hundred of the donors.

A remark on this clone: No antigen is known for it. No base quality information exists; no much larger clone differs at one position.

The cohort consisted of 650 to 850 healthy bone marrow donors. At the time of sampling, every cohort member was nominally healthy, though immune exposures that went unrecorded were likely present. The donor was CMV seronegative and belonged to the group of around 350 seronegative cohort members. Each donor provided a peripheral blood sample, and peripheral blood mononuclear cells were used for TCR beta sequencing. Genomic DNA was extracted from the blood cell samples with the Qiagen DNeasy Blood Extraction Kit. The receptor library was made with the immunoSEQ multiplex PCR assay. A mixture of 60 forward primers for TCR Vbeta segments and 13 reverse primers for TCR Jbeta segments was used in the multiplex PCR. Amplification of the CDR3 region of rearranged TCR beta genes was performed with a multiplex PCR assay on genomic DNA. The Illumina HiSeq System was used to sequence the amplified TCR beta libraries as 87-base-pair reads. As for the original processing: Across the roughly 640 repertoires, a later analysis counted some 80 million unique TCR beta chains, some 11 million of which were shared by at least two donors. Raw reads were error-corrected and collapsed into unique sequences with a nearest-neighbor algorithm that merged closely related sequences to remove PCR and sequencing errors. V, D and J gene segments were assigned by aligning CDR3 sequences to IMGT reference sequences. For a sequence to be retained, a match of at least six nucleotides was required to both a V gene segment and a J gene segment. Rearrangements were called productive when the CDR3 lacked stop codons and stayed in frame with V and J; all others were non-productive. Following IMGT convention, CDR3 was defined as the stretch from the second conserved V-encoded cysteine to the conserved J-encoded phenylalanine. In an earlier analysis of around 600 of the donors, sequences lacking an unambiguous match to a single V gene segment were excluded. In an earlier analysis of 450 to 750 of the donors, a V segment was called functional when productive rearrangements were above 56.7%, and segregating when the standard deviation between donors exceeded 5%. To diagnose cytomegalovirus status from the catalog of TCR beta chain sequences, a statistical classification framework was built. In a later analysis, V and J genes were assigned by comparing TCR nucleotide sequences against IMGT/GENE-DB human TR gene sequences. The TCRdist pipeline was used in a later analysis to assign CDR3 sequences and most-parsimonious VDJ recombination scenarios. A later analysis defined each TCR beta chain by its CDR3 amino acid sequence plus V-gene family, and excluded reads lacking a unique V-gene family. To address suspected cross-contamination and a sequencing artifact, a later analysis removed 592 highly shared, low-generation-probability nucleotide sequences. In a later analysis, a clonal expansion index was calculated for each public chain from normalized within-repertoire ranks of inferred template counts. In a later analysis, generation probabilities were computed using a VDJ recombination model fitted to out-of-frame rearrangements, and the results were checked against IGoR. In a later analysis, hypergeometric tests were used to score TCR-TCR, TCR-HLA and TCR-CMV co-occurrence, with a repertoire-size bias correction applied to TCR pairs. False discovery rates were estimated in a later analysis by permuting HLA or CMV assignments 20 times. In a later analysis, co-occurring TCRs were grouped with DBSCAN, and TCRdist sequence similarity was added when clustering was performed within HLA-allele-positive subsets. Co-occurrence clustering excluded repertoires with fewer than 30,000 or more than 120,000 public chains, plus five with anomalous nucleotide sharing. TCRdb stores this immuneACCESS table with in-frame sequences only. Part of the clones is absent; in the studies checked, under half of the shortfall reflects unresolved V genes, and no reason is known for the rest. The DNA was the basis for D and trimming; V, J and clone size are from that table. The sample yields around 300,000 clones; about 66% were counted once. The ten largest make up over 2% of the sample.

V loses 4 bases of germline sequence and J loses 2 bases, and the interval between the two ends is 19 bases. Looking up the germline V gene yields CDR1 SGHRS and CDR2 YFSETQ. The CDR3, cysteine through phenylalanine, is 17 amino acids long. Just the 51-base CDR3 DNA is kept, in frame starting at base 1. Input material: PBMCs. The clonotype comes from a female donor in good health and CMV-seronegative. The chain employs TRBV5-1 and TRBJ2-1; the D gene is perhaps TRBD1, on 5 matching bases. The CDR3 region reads CASSPLSTVSTYNEQFF. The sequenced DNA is TGCGCCAGCAGCCCCCTTTCGACAGTGTCCACCTACAATGAGCAGTTCTTC.